Here is one T cell receptor beta chain with its context. This sample is part of a study of T cell changes during pregnancy in multiple sclerosis. Using immunoSEQ multiplex PCR, the repertoire was profiled, and TCRdb retains in-frame clones only, with some absent. The sample lists 12,000 or so clones, about 85% occurring once. The sample was CD8+ T cells from peripheral blood mononuclear cells, taken in the second trimester of pregnancy. This TCR was sampled from a female donor in good health, enrolled as a control in a pregnancy study.

This CDR3 is CAVRVTGTIEQFF. CDR3 nucleotide sequence: TGTGCCGTACGGGTAACGGGAACTATTGAGCAGTTCTTC. This sequence joins TRBV2 and TRBJ2-1; possibly TRBD2 for D (5 bases). The V gene lost 11 bases and the J gene lost 9 bases, with 20 bases spanning the gap. This CDR3 comprises 13 residues. The germline V gene encodes CDR1 SNHLY and CDR2 FYNNEI.